These 28 T cell receptor beta chains were sequenced from one sample in a study of breast tumors, draining lymph nodes, adjacent tissues. TCRdb re-derived calls from the multiplex PCR reads in MiXCR, one entry per CDR3 protein. The sample holds under 20,000 distinct CDR3 sequences, roughly 60% seen once. Sequenced sample: tumor-adjacent breast tissue. Receptor source: a female donor with breast cancer. Some clones in this sample may be carry-over from other donors' samples.

This clonotype was picked up a small number of times. V gene TRBV2 combines with J gene TRBJ1-6; 7 nucleotides align to TRBD1. The CDR3 has 13 residues. Germline V gene sequence: CDR1 SNHLY, CDR2 FYNNEI. Unmatched junction bases numbered 1, after V lost 5 bases and J lost 6 bases. The CDR3 loop is CASSNRGNSPLHF. CDR3 nucleotides: TGTGCCAGCAGTAACAGGGGTAATTCACCCCTCCACTTT.

This clonotype was found many times. This rearrangement joins TRBV2 to TRBJ2-7; 8 bases line up with TRBD1. The CDR3 runs 13 residues. With V trimmed by 4 bases and J by 3 bases, 2 bases remained unmatched. Germline V gene sequence: CDR1 SNHLY, CDR2 FYNNEI. CDR3 residues: CASSGDRIYEQYF. The CDR3 coding sequence is TGTGCCAGCAGTGGGGACAGGATCTACGAGCAGTACTTC.

There are many counts of this clonotype. DNA of the CDR3: TGTGCCAGCAGTGTACGGGGGCTCTTCGGGAATGAGCAGTTCTTC. Amino acids: CASSVRGLFGNEQFF. The chain employs TRBV6-1 and TRBJ2-1; either TRBD1 or TRBD2 may supply D (6 bases each). Trimming took 4 bases from V and 7 from J, leaving 17 bases between them. The CDR3 covers 15 residues. The V gene's germline CDR1 is MNHNS and CDR2 SASEGT.

The gene calls are TRBV20-1 and TRBJ2-7; TRBD2 might be the D (6 bases). The germline V and J ends were trimmed by 0 bases and 1 base, with 10 bases remaining between them. CDR3 length equals 14 residues. Germline loops: CDR1 DFQATT, CDR2 SNEGSKA (reference sequence). As DNA, the CDR3 is TGCAGTGCTAGAGATGCGGGATATTCCTACGAGCAGTACTTC. Its translation is CSARDAGYSYEQYF.

For this clonotype: The junction departs from germline at one end; a sequencing error may be responsible. The chain has TRBV6-5 and TRBJ2-5, with 13 bases identical to TRBD2. There are 15 residues in the CDR3. CDR1 is MNHEY, CDR2 SVGAGI, per germline. In DNA form, the CDR3 reads TGCGCCAGCAGAGGACTAGCGGGAGTTCGGGAGACCCAGTACTTC. Its protein is CASRGLAGVRETQYF.

This clonotype was picked up many times. The V call is TRBV6-1, the J call TRBJ1-5; 7 bases are shared with TRBD1. V shed 2 bases and J 6 bases; nucleotides not matched to a gene: 7. Germline CDR1 reads MNHNS; CDR2 reads SASEGT. The CDR3 covers 15 residues. CDR3 sequence (DNA): TGTGCCAGCAGTGAAAATCCAGGGGGGGGTCAGCCCCAGCATTTT. Residues: CASSENPGGGQPQHF.

Sample share makes this clonotype medium-sized. The chain joins TRBV20-1 to TRBJ1-2; no firm D call. With 6 bases removed from V and 2 bases from J, the gap between germline ends came to 13 bases. The CDR3 contains 13 residues. Germline CDR1 and CDR2: DFQATT and SNEGSKA (reference sequence). This chain's CDR3 is CSAQFGVNYGYTF. CDR3 nucleotides: TGCAGTGCCCAATTCGGGGTAAACTATGGCTACACCTTC.

In its sample, this clonotype is medium-sized. The rearrangement uses TRBV20-1 and TRBJ1-2, with 12 bases aligning to TRBD1. Per germline, CDR1 DFQATT and CDR2 SNEGSKA (reference sequence). V shed 3 bases and J 7 bases; nucleotides not matched to a gene: 9. The CDR3 has 15 amino acids. CDR3 nucleotides: TGCAGTGCTAGGCAGACCGGGACAGGGGGCTTTGGCTACACCTTC. Its translation: CSARQTGTGGFGYTF.

In this sample, this clonotype turned up a few times. A much larger clone differs by one base, so this may be a read error. The chain combines TRBV5-6 with TRBJ1-2, with 7 bases that match TRBD1. The CDR3 length is 14 residues. Per germline, CDR1 SGHDT and CDR2 YYEEEE. V shed 3 bases, J shed 2 bases, and the junction held 4 bases outside the gene matches. The CDR3 loop is CASSYGTANYGYTF. The CDR3 DNA is TGTGCCAGCAGCTACGGGACAGCGAACTATGGCTACACCTTC.

The CDR3 spells CAISEEGTGGETQYF. DNA of the CDR3: TGTGCCATCAGTGAGGAAGGGACAGGTGGAGAGACCCAGTACTTC. V and J are TRBV10-3 and TRBJ2-5, with 8 bases aligning to TRBD1. V was pared by 2 bases and J by 4 bases, with 6 bases of the junction left unmatched. The CDR3 has 15 residues. Germline V lookup: CDR1 ENHRY, CDR2 SYGVKD.

The chain employs TRBV11-2 and TRBJ2-1; D is unresolved. The length of the CDR3 is 14 residues. CDR1 and CDR2 (germline): SGHAT, FQNNGV. V was clipped by 5 bases and J by 5 bases, with 13 bases between them. This CDR3 reads CASSHGRADNEQFF. The CDR3 DNA reads TGTGCCAGCAGCCACGGACGAGCAGACAATGAGCAGTTCTTC.

This rearrangement joins TRBV7-9 to TRBJ2-3, with unresolved D. CDR1 and CDR2 (germline): SEHNR, FQNEAQ (reference sequence). V gave up 2 bases and J gave up 3 bases, with 9 bases separating them. The CDR3 is 14 residues long. CDR3 coding DNA: TGTGCCAGCAGCTTAAACCCAGGAACAGATACGCAGTATTTT. Residues: CASSLNPGTDTQYF.

This clonotype was counted ten times or more. A much larger clone differs by one base, so this may be a read error. The chain employs TRBV20-1 and TRBJ1-2; D not resolved. The CDR3 spans 12 residues. CDR1 DFQATT and CDR2 SNEGSKA come from the germline V gene (reference sequence). The CDR3 DNA follows: TGCAGTGCTATGTCCAGGTCGTATGGCTCCACCTTC. As protein: CSAMSRSYGSTF.

This chain uses TRBV10-3 with TRBJ2-7; no reliable D call. This CDR3 comprises 15 residues. The V end was cut by 0 bases, the J end by 0 bases, with 9 bases between. Germline CDR1 and CDR2: ENHRY and SYGVKD. CDR3 sequence: CAISESPQSSYEQYF. The DNA for the CDR3 is TGTGCCATCAGTGAGTCTCCCCAAAGCTCCTACGAGCAGTACTTC.

The chain couples TRBV2 to TRBJ1-2, with 7 bases that match TRBD1. Trimming cost V 6 bases and J 4 bases; bases outside gene matches: 5. Germline CDR1 reads SNHLY; CDR2 reads FYNNEI. The CDR3 length is 13 residues. The CDR3 region has the DNA TGTGCCAGCAGAGCTGGACAGGCCTATGGCTACACCTTC. It codes for CASRAGQAYGYTF.

This clonotype appeared many times. The V call is TRBV7-6, the J call TRBJ2-5, with D hard to call. The CDR3 runs 12 residues. V was pared by 0 bases and J by 6 bases, with 5 bases between. Germline V lookup: CDR1 SGHVS, CDR2 FNYEAQ. The CDR3 region is CASSLAAQTQYF. The CDR3 DNA is TGTGCCAGCAGCTTAGCGGCGCAGACCCAGTACTTC.

This clonotype came up many times. Given a much more abundant clone one base away, this may be a read error. V is TRBV20-1 and J is TRBJ2-6; 7 bases map to TRBD1. CDR1 is DFQATT, CDR2 SNEGSKA, per germline (reference sequence). J lost 6 bases, V lost 0 bases, and 8 bases had no gene match. The length of the CDR3 is 16 residues. The CDR3 loop reads CSARDPGGSAANVLTF. CDR3 bases: TGCAGTGCTAGAGATCCAGGGGGTAGTGCGGCCAACGTCCTGACTTTC.

This clonotype appeared once. The chain combines TRBV2 with TRBJ1-2; D is unclear. Trimming pared 3 bases from V and 5 bases from J, leaving 19 bases between. Germline loops: CDR1 SNHLY, CDR2 FYNNEI. The CDR3 loop spans 16 amino acids. CDR3 residues: CASSDGFTVGEYGYTF. The CDR3 nucleotides read TGTGCCAGCAGTGATGGTTTTACAGTCGGGGAGTATGGCTACACCTTC.

This sequence joins TRBV2 and TRBJ1-5; unclear D gene. With 6 bases removed from V and 0 bases from J, the gap between germline ends came to 12 bases. CDR1 and CDR2 (germline): SNHLY, FYNNEI. The CDR3 runs to 15 residues. CDR3 sequence reads: CASRASPYSNQPQHF. The CDR3 DNA sequence: TGTGCCAGCAGGGCCTCCCCCTATAGCAATCAGCCCCAGCATTTT.

V usage is TRBV20-1 and J usage is TRBJ1-6, with TRBD1 matching 9 bases. This CDR3 is built from 14 residues. Trimming at V came to 7 bases and at J to 10 bases, leaving 11 bases not matched to a gene. Germline V gene sequence: CDR1 DFQATT, CDR2 SNEGSKA (reference sequence). The CDR3 protein is CSVLPGQGYSPLHF. The CDR3 region has the DNA TGCAGTGTACTACCGGGACAGGGTTACTCACCCCTCCACTTT.

This sequence joins TRBV9 and TRBJ1-4; 7 positions agree with TRBD1. The germline gives CDR1 SGDLS, CDR2 YYNGEE. With 4 bases clipped from V and 4 bases from J, the junction kept 7 bases outside the gene matches. The CDR3 covers 15 residues. CDR3 DNA: TGTGCCAGCAGCTTGAGCGGGACAGTTAATGAAAAACTGTTTTTT. It specifies CASSLSGTVNEKLFF. Complete variable domain (other parts from reference TRBV9 and TRBJ1-4): DSGVTQTPKHLITATGQRVTLRCSPRSGDLSVYWYQQSLDQGLQFLIQYYNGEERAKGNILERFSAQQFPDLHSELNLSSLELGDSALYFCASSLSGTVNEKLFFGSGTQLSVL.

The V call is TRBV20-1, the J call TRBJ1-5; D unclear. V was shortened by 3 bases and J by 4 bases, with 10 bases between the two germline ends. Looked up from germline, CDR1 is DFQATT and CDR2 is SNEGSKA (reference sequence). This CDR3 comprises 13 residues. Here the CDR3 DNA reads TGCAGTGCTAGGGATCTGCTTAATCAGCCCCAGCATTTT. Translating it yields CSARDLLNQPQHF.

This clonotype was observed a single time. The chain carries TRBV6-1 and TRBJ1-5; TRBD1 agrees at 9 bases. Per the germline V gene, CDR1 is MNHNS and CDR2 is SASEGT. Germline trimming cut 6 bases from V and 6 bases from J; bases unmatched to any gene: 6. This CDR3 region has 14 residues. CDR3 amino acids: CASRPTGGSQPQHF. The CDR3 DNA reads TGTGCCAGCAGACCTACAGGGGGCAGTCAGCCCCAGCATTTT.

As for this clonotype: One junction end does not reproduce the germline sequence, and a read error may be involved. The chain employs TRBV29-1 and TRBJ2-7; D unresolved. The germline CDR1 and CDR2 sequences are SQVTM and ANQGSEA. The CDR3 extends over 14 amino acids. As DNA, the CDR3 is TGCAGCGTTGCGTCCCCAGAACAACCCTACGAGCAGGACTTC. Translation gives CSVASPEQPYEQDF.

This clonotype was counted ten times or more. A much larger clone sits a single nucleotide away, making a read error possible. The chain has TRBV6-1 and TRBJ1-5; 7 positions match TRBD1. CDR1 is MNHNS, CDR2 SASEGT, per germline. The trim removed 5 bases at V and 6 bases at J, leaving 10 bases unmatched. The length of the CDR3 is 15 residues. The CDR3 here is CASSKNPGGGQPQHF. The CDR3 DNA is TGTGCCAGCAGTAAAAATCCAGGGGGGGGTCAGCCCCAGCATTTT.

This chain joins TRBV24-1 and TRBJ2-7, with D perhaps matching TRBD1 or TRBD2 (5 bases each). CDR3 length: 15 amino acids. V lost 11 bases and J 7 bases, leaving 26 bases between the germline ends. Germline loops: CDR1 KGHDR, CDR2 SFDVKD. This CDR3 reads CASAGTFGALEEQYF. The CDR3 DNA reads TGTGCCAGTGCTGGGACCTTCGGAGCACTCGAGGAGCAGTACTTC.

The rearrangement joins TRBV24-1 to TRBJ1-2; TRBD1 matches at 8 bases. The CDR3 covers 14 residues. Germline assignment: CDR1 KGHDR and CDR2 SFDVKD. J gave up 6 bases and V 1 base, and 3 bases lay outside the gene matches. The CDR3 DNA is TGTGCCACCAGTGATTTACCAGGGGGCGATGGCTACACCTTC. Amino acids: CATSDLPGGDGYTF.

The chain joins TRBV12-3 or TRBV12-4 to TRBJ2-3; no reliable D call. This CDR3 region has 13 residues. The V gene lost 5 bases and the J gene lost 6 bases, with 12 bases spanning the gap. CDR3 sequence (DNA): TGTGCCAGCAGTCGTAGCCCGGCGGATACGCAGTATTTT. This gives the protein CASSRSPADTQYF.